This record looks at one T cell receptor (beta chain) sequence and its context. The sample comes from a study of blood T cell repertoires in COVID-19. This CDR3 contains 13 residues. V dropped 8 bases and J dropped 5 bases, with 13 bases sitting between them. CDR1 is SNHLY and CDR2 is FYNNEI in the germline V gene. In the original analysis: Reference gene primers were amplified, and this amplification served to estimate nucleated cell counts. The table came from immunoSEQ multiplex PCR; TCRdb's copy has only in-frame clones and leaves some out. That table is the source of V, J and clone size, and D and trimming were worked out from the DNA. This sample has approximately 220,000 clones, with about 85% found just once.

J is TRBJ1-5 and V is TRBV2; D is ambiguous. The sequenced sample consisted of peripheral blood. This receptor was identified in a woman aged 80 or over with acute or convalescent COVID-19. The CDR3 here is CASDLRRDQPQHF. The CDR3 DNA reads as TGTGCCAGCGATCTAAGGAGGGATCAGCCCCAGCATTTT. The full variable domain, its missing parts supplied by reference TRBV2 and TRBJ1-5, is EPEVTQTPSHQVTQMGQEVILRCVPISNHLYFYWYRQILGQKVEFLVSFYNNEISEKSEIFDDQFSVERPDGSNFTLKIRSTKLEDSAMYFCASDLRRDQPQHFGDGTRLSIL.